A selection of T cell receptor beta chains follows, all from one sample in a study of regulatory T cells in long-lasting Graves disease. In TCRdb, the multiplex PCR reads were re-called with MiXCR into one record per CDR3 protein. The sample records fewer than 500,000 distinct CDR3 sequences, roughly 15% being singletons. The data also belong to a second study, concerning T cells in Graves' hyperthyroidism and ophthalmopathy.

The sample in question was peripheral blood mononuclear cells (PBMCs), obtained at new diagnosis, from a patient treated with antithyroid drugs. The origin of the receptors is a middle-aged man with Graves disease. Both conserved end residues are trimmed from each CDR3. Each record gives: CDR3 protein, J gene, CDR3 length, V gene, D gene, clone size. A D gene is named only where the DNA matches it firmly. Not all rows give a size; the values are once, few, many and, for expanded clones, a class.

ATSDSYWETQY	TRBJ2-5	11	TRBV24-1	.	.
ASSIDAGANTGELF	TRBJ2-2	14	TRBV19	.	many
ASRSDGDSPLH	TRBJ1-6	11	TRBV11-2	.	many
AISGDRGIANYGYT	TRBJ1-2	14	TRBV10-3	TRBD1	.
ASSYSSGITGELF	TRBJ2-2	13	TRBV6-5	.	many
ASSLATEMNTEAF	TRBJ1-1	13	TRBV12-3/TRBV12-4	.	many
SASSGNYEQY	TRBJ2-7	10	TRBV20-1	TRBD2	many
ASSLKVALVTQY	TRBJ2-3	12	TRBV11-2	.	many
SATAQGDQPQH	TRBJ1-5	11	TRBV20-1	.	many
ASSSSSGSTHEQY	TRBJ2-7	13	TRBV5-1	TRBD2	many
ACSVTEGLAGVGEQF	TRBJ2-1	15	TRBV6-2/TRBV6-3	TRBD2	.
ASSSTYQETQY	TRBJ2-5	11	TRBV28	.	many
ASSITPGWGTY	TRBJ2-7	11	TRBV6-1	.	.
AISSGRDSSYEQY	TRBJ2-7	13	TRBV10-3	TRBD1	few
ASSYERQGNEQF	TRBJ2-1	12	TRBV6-2/TRBV6-3	.	few
ASETGLAGEGEDEQY	TRBJ2-7	15	TRBV2	TRBD2	.
ASSRQWGTETQY	TRBJ2-5	12	TRBV7-6	.	many
ASSWRRISNQPQH	TRBJ1-5	13	TRBV6-5	.	.
ASSQDLAGVLIDTQY	TRBJ2-3	15	TRBV3-1	TRBD2	many
ASSPGLAGGRGTGELF	TRBJ2-2	16	TRBV5-1	TRBD2	many
ASTQGASYEQY	TRBJ2-7	11	TRBV12-3/TRBV12-4	.	many
ASSLDDSGYEQY	TRBJ2-7	12	TRBV5-1	.	few
ASSHDPGRYNSPLH	TRBJ1-6	14	TRBV4-1	.	.
SVDFGTDEKLF	TRBJ1-4	11	TRBV29-1	.	.
AIRDDQETQY	TRBJ2-5	10	TRBV10-3	.	many
ASSKTDRVGAKNIQY	TRBJ2-4	15	TRBV27	TRBD1	few
ASSVERDGGKNIQY	TRBJ2-4	14	TRBV5-4	TRBD2	.
ASSSGHLGDEQF	TRBJ2-1	12	TRBV6-5	.	many
ASSAGLAGYNEQF	TRBJ2-1	13	TRBV11-2	TRBD2	many
ASAWDRAYTIY	TRBJ1-3	11	TRBV6-1	TRBD1	.
ASSSTLTPYTQY	TRBJ2-3	12	TRBV28	.	many
ASSDDRRSTSPLH	TRBJ1-6	13	TRBV7-2	.	.
ASRDRGEYNYGYT	TRBJ1-2	13	TRBV27	.	.
ASNQGQKNQPQH	TRBJ1-5	12	TRBV5-8	TRBD1	.
AWSVSSGSEQF	TRBJ2-1	11	TRBV30	TRBD2	.
ASSRRLAGAGDTQY	TRBJ2-3	14	TRBV4-1	TRBD2	.
ASSFFRGGKMNTEAF	TRBJ1-1	15	TRBV28	.	few
ASSDRGRNTGELF	TRBJ2-2	13	TRBV7-9	TRBD2	.
ASSPLLRGSSNQPQH	TRBJ1-5	15	TRBV27	.	few
ASSRPGQGSYEQY	TRBJ2-7	13	TRBV6-1	TRBD1	many
ASMPGQGPTGELF	TRBJ2-2	13	TRBV6-1	TRBD1	few
SAKTGLSQPQH	TRBJ1-5	11	TRBV20-1	.	few
ASSFPDRDEQF	TRBJ2-1	11	TRBV28	TRBD1	many
ASGYTGELF	TRBJ2-2	9	TRBV28	.	many
ASSLNSGSLLSYEQY	TRBJ2-7	15	TRBV6-1	.	many
SAQRVGRGFQPQH	TRBJ1-5	13	TRBV20-1	.	many
ASSVAPNSYNEQF	TRBJ2-1	13	TRBV9	.	few
ASSFRGGSYEQY	TRBJ2-7	12	TRBV5-1	.	many
ATSRDTSGRGETQY	TRBJ2-5	14	TRBV15	TRBD2	few